Listed below are T cell receptor beta chains from one sample, sequenced in a study of T cell responses to AZD1222 COVID-19 vaccine. Only in-frame clones appear in the TCRdb table, and some are missing; sequencing was by immunoSEQ multiplex PCR. Of some 150,000 clones listed, 80% to 90% are singletons. The material sequenced was peripheral blood, taken 28 days after the second AZD1222 dose. The receptor source for this set is an adult who received the AZD1222 COVID-19 vaccine. Both conserved end residues are part of each CDR3. The D gene is left open where the match is weak. Part of the rows lack a size; the others show once, few, many or a class for expanded clones.

v_gene: TRBV5-4
d_gene: -
abundance: few
j_gene: TRBJ1-2
CDR3aa: CASSSLLSRYTF
CDR3nt: TGTGCCAGCAGCTCGCTCCTATCTCGCTACACCTTC

v_gene: TRBV3-1/TRBV3-2
d_gene: TRBD2
abundance: -
j_gene: TRBJ2-1
CDR3aa: CASSLGGSGSEQFF
CDR3nt: TGTGCCAGCAGCCTCGGTGGTAGCGGGAGTGAGCAGTTCTTC

v_gene: TRBV15
d_gene: TRBD1
abundance: -
j_gene: TRBJ2-7
CDR3aa: CATSRDFRARDRRYEQYF
CDR3nt: TGTGCCACCAGCAGAGATTTCAGGGCCCGGGACAGGCGTTACGAGCAGTACTTC

v_gene: TRBV5-1
d_gene: -
abundance: -
j_gene: TRBJ1-6
CDR3aa: CASSLSGGPNSPLHF
CDR3nt: TGCGCCAGCAGCTTATCCGGGGGGCCTAATTCACCCCTCCACTTT

v_gene: TRBV25-1
d_gene: -
abundance: -
j_gene: TRBJ1-2
CDR3aa: CASSDGTGYGYTF
CDR3nt: TGTGCCAGCAGTGACGGGACGGGCTATGGCTACACCTTC

v_gene: TRBV11-1
d_gene: -
abundance: -
j_gene: TRBJ2-7
CDR3aa: CASSLRRQVPYEQYF
CDR3nt: TGTGCCAGCAGCTTACGTCGGCAGGTACCCTACGAGCAGTACTTC

v_gene: TRBV4-1
d_gene: TRBD2
abundance: -
j_gene: TRBJ2-1
CDR3aa: CASSLGGGPGYNEQFF
CDR3nt: TGCGCCAGCAGCCTCGGGGGAGGGCCGGGTTACAATGAGCAGTTCTTC

v_gene: TRBV5-4
d_gene: -
abundance: -
j_gene: TRBJ2-6
CDR3aa: CASSEGAGANVLTF
CDR3nt: TGTGCCAGCAGCGAAGGGGCTGGGGCCAACGTCCTGACTTTC

v_gene: TRBV6-6
d_gene: TRBD1
abundance: once
j_gene: TRBJ1-2
CDR3aa: CASRDRAYGYTF
CDR3nt: TGTGCCAGCAGGGACAGGGCCTATGGCTACACCTTC

v_gene: TRBV5-4
d_gene: -
abundance: -
j_gene: TRBJ1-2
CDR3aa: CASSLAHGNGYTF
CDR3nt: TGTGCCAGCAGCTTGGCCCACGGAAATGGCTACACCTTC